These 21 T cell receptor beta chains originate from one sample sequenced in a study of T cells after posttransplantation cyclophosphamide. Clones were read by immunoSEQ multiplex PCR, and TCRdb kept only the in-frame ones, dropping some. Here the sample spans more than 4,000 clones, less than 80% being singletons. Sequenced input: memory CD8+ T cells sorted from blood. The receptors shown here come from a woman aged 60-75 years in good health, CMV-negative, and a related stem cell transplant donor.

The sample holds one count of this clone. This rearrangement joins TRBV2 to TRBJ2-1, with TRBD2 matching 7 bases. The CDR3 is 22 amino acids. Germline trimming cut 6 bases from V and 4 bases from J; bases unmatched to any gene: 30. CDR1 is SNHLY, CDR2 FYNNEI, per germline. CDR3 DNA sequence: TGTGCCAGCAGGTCAGGACTTTTCGGGACTATACATTCGGGGGAATTTTACAATGAGCAGTTCTTC. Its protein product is CASRSGLFGTIHSGEFYNEQFF.

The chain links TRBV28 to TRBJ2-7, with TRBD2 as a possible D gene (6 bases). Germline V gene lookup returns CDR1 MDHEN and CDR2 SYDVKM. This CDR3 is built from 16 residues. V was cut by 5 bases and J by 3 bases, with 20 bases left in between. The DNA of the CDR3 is TGTGCCAGCAGTCCCTCGGGGGAGACCTCGGACTACGAGCAGTACTTC. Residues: CASSPSGETSDYEQYF.

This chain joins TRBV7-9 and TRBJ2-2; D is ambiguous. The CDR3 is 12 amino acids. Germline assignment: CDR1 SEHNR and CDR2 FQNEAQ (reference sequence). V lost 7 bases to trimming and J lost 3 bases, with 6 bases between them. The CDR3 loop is CASNGDTGELFF. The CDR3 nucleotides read TGTGCCAGCAACGGAGACACCGGGGAGCTGTTTTTT.

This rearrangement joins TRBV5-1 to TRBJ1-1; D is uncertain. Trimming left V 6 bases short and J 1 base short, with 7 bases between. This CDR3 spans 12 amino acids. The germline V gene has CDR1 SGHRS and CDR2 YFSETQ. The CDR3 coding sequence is TGCGCCAGCAAGGCAGGGAACACTGAAGCTTTCTTT. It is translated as CASKAGNTEAFF.

The CDR3 region is CASTTGVAGGTDTQYF. The CDR3 nucleotides read TGTGCCAGCACTACTGGGGTAGCGGGGGGTACGGATACGCAGTATTTT. The rearrangement uses TRBV28 and TRBJ2-3, with 10 bases lining up with TRBD2. The CDR3 sequence is 16 residues long. Trimming took 7 bases from V and 6 from J; bases not matched to a gene: 13. Germline V lookup: CDR1 MDHEN, CDR2 SYDVKM.

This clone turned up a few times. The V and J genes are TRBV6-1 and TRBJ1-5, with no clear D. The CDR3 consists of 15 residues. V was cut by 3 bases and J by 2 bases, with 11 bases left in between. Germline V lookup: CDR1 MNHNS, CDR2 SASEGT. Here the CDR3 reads CASSDWRGGNQPQHF. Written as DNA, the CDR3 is TGTGCCAGCAGTGACTGGCGGGGTGGCAATCAGCCCCAGCATTTT.

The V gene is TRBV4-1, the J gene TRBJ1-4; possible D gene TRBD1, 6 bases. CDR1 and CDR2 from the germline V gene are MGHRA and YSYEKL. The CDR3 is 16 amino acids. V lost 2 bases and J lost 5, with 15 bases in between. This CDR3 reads CASSQTLDRINEKLFF. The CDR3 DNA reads TGCGCCAGCAGCCAAACCCTAGACAGGATAAATGAAAAACTGTTTTTT.

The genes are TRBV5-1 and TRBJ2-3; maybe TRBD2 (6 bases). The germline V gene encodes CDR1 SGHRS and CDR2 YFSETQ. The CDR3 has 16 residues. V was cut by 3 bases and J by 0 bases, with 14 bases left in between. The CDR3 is CASSWVWDSSTDTQYF. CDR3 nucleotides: TGCGCCAGCAGCTGGGTATGGGACTCGAGCACAGATACGCAGTATTTT.

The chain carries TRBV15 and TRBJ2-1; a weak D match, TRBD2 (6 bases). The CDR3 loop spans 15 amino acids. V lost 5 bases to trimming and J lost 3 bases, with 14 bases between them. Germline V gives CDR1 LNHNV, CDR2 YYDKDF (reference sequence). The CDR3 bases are TGTGCCACCAGCGTCGGGAGATCAGGCTACAATGAGCAGTTCTTC. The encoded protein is CATSVGRSGYNEQFF.

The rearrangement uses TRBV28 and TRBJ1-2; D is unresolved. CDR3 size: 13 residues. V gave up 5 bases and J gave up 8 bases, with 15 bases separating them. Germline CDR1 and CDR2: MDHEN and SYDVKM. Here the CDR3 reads CASSPRKVGGYTF. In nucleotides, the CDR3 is TGTGCCAGCAGTCCCCGGAAAGTGGGCGGCTACACCTTC.

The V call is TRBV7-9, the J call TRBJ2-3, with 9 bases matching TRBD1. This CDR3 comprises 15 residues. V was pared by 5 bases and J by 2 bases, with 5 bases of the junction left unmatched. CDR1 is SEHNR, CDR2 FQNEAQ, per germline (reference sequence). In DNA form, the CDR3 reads TGTGCCAGCAGCAGCCGGGACAGGGACACAGATACGCAGTATTTT. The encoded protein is CASSSRDRDTDTQYF. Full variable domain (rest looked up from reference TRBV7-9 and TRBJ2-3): DTGVSQNPRHKITKRGQNVTFRCDPISEHNRLYWYRQTLGQGPEFLTYFQNEAQLEKSRLLSDRFSAERPKGSFSTLEIQRTEQGDSAMYLCASSSRDRDTDTQYFGPGTRLTVL.

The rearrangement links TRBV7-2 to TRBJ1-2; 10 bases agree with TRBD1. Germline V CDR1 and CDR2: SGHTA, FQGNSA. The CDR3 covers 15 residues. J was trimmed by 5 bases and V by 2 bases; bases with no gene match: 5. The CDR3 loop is CASSLYEGQGYGYTF. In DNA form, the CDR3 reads TGTGCCAGCAGCTTATATGAGGGACAGGGGTATGGCTACACCTTC.

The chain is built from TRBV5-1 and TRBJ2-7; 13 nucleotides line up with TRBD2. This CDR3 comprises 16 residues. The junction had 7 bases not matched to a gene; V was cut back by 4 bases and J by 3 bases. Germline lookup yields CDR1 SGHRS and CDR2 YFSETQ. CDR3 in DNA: TGCGCCAGCAGCGGCGGACTAGCGGGAGAAGGCTACGAGCAGTACTTC. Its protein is CASSGGLAGEGYEQYF.

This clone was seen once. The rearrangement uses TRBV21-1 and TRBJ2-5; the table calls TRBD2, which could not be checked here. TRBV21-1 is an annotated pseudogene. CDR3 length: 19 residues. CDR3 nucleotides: TGTGCCAGCAGCAAAGTGGTTCGTCGTGTGGGGAGGCACCAAGAGACCCAGTACTTC. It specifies CASSKVVRRVGRHQETQYF.

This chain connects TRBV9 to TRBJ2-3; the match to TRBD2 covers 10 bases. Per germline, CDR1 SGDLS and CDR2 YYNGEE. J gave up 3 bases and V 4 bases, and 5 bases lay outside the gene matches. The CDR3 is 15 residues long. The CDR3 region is CASSSSGSLTDTQYF. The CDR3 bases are TGTGCCAGCAGCTCTAGCGGGAGTTTGACAGATACGCAGTATTTT.

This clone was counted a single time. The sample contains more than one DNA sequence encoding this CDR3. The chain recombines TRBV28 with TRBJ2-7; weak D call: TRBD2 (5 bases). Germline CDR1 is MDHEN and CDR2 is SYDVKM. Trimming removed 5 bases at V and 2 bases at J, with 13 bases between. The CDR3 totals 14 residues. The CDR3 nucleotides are TGTGCCAGCAGTCCCCGCCCGGGGACCTACGAGCAGTACTTC. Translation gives CASSPRPGTYEQYF.

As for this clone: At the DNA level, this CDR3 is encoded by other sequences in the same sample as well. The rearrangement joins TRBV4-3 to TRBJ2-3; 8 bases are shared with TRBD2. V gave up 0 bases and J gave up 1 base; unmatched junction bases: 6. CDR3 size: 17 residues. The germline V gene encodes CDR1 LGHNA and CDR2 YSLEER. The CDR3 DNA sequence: TGCGCCAGCAGCCAAGATGGCGCGGGGGGACGCACAGATACGCAGTATTTT. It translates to CASSQDGAGGRTDTQYF.

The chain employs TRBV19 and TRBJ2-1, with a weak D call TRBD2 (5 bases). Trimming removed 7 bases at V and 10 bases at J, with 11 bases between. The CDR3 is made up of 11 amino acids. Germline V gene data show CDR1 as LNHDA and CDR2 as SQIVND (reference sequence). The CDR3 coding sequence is TGTGCCAGTATAACGGGAACCGAGCAGTTCTTC. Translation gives CASITGTEQFF.

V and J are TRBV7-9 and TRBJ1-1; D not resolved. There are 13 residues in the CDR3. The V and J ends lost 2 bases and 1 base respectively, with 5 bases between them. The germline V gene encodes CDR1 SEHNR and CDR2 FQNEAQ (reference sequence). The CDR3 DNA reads TGTGCCAGCAGCTTAACCGGGAACACTGAAGCTTTCTTT. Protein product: CASSLTGNTEAFF.

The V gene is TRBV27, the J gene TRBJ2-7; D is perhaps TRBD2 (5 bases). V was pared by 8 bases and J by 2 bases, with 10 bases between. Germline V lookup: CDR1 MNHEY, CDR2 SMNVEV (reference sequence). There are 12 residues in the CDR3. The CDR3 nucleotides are TGTGCCAGCTCGGACGGGACCTACGAGCAGTACTTC. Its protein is CASSDGTYEQYF.

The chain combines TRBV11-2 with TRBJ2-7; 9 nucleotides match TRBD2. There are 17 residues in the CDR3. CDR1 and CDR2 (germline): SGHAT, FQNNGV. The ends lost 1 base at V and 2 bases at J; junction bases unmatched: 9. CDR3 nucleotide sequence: TGTGCCAGCAGCTTAGGGCGGGGGGGGCCAGTAGCCTACGAGCAGTACTTC. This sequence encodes CASSLGRGGPVAYEQYF. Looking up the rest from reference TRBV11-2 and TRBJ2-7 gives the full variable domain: EAGVAQSPRYKIIEKRQSVAFWCNPISGHATLYWYQQILGQGPKLLIQFQNNGVVDDSQLPKDRFSAERLKGVDSTLKIQPAKLEDSAVYLCASSLGRGGPVAYEQYFGPGTRLTVT.